This T cell receptor beta chain was identified in a study of T cell repertoires in cytomegalovirus infection. Findings and caveats of the study: The ex vivo response was dominated by HLA-C-restricted CMV-specific TCR beta clonotypes.

This clonotype was counted at least ten times. The antigen remains undetermined. The germline V gene encodes CDR1 LNHDA and CDR2 SQIVND (reference sequence). V dropped 6 bases and J dropped 1 base, with 13 bases sitting between them. The CDR3 totals 15 residues. MiXCR, run by TCRdb on the reads, gives a single entry per CDR3 protein. The sample carries approximately 74,000 distinct CDR3 sequences, around 37% recorded once. The source of this sequence is a human donor in good health (CMV status not recorded). Some clones in this sample may be carry-over from other donors' samples. The sequencing used CD8+ T cells from cultured PBMCs, collected from culture after CMV antigen stimulation. The rearrangement links TRBV19 to TRBJ1-5; possible D gene TRBD1, 5 bases. This CDR3 is CASSPDGASNQPQHF. The CDR3 DNA reads as TGTGCCAGTAGCCCGGACGGGGCAAGCAATCAGCCCCAGCATTTT.